The T cell receptor (beta chain) under discussion was sequenced for a study of siplizumab effects on memory and regulatory T cells (dated by TCRdb to the late 2010s). Context from the whole study: The effect of the anti-CD2 antibody siplizumab on alloreactive T-cell subsets was examined in allogeneic mixed lymphocyte reactions constructed from human PBMCs. Broader findings and caveats from the paper: The suppressive function of proliferating Tregs from siplizumab cultures was not functionally confirmed. Siplizumab significantly lowered the cumulative frequency of alloreactive sequences that could be traced to unstimulated CD4+ memory T cells. Because sequences below about 10^-5 frequency were poorly captured, only a minor fraction of alloreactive clones could be mapped to unstimulated subsets. About 80-97% of proliferating CD4+ or CD8+ clones could not be given a naive or memory phenotype. Greater diversity appeared to be present in unstimulated naive T cells than in memory T cells, and a substantial contribution to the alloresponse seemed to be made by naive cells. In reactions with siplizumab, an average of around 70% of mappable alloreactive CD4+ clones were Treg-derived, compared with 26.9% in control reactions.

Libraries came from the immunoSEQ multiplex PCR assay. Roughly 100,000 TCR templates per sample were assayed on the deep sequencing platform. Genomic DNA extracted from sorted T cells was used for TCRbeta CDR3 sequencing. Per the original workflow: The R programming language was used for the clonal analysis of the TCRbeta CDR3 data. Alloreactive CD4+ and CD8+ clones were identified by comparing unstimulated samples to CFSE-low samples taken after the reaction. Regulatory or non-regulatory origin of alloreactive CD4+ clones was assigned by matching sequences to the sorted unstimulated Treg and non-Treg repertoires. Sourced from immuneACCESS, this table was stored by TCRdb with only in-frame sequences that have V and J called. A share of the clones is absent; for the studies checked, an unresolved V gene accounts for under half, and the remainder has no known explanation. V and J calls and clone size are copied from that table; D and trimming were computed from the DNA. In all, the sample holds some 73,000 clones, and 93% of those were seen once. The ten largest clonotypes hold 4.5% to 6.5% of the sample.

Sorted unstimulated T cells and proliferating T cells recovered from mixed lymphocyte reactions were subjected to TCRbeta CDR3 sequencing. Fresh whole blood from 9 to 10 HLA-typed healthy donors served as the source for isolating PBMCs. With regard to this clone: What this receptor recognizes is not known. Base quality data are lacking; no much larger clone is found one base away.

The CDR3 covers 14 residues, taking in both the cysteine and the phenylalanine. The DNA shown is the 42-base CDR3, in frame from base 1. From a lookup of the germline V gene, CDR1 and CDR2 are SGHTA and FQGNSA. Germline trimming: 2 bases from V, 1 base from J; junction bases outside gene matches: 1. The rearranged segments are TRBV7-2 and TRBJ2-5; 7 central bases correspond to TRBD2. The sample comprised CD8+ T cells sorted from blood. This TCR derives from a human donor in good health. Here the CDR3 is given as CASSLTGGQETQYF. Here is the DNA: TGTGCCAGCAGCTTAACGGGGGGCCAAGAGACCCAGTACTTC.